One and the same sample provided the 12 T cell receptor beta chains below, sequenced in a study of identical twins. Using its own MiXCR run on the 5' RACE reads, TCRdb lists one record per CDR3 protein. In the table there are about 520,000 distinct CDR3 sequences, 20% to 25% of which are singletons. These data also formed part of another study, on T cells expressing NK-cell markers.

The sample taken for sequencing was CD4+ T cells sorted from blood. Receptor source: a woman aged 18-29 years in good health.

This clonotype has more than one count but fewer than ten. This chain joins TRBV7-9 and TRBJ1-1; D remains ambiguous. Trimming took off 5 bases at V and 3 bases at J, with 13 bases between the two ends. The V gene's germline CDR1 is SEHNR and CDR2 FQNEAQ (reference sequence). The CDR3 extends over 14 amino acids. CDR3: CASSARSRDTEAFF. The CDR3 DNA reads TGTGCCAGCAGCGCTCGGTCGAGGGACACTGAAGCTTTCTTT.

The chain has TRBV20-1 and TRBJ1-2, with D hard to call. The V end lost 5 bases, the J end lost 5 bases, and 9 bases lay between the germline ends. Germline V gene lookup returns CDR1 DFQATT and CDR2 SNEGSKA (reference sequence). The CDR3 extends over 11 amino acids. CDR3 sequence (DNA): TGCAGTGCTTACGCCGATTATGGCTACACCTTC. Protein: CSAYADYGYTF.

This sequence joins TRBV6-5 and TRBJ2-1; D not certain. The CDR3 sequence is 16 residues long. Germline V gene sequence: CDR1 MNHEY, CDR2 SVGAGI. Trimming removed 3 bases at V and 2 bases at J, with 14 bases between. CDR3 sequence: CASSYRKVPPYNEQFF. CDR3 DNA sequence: TGTGCCAGCAGTTATCGAAAGGTACCCCCCTACAATGAGCAGTTCTTC.

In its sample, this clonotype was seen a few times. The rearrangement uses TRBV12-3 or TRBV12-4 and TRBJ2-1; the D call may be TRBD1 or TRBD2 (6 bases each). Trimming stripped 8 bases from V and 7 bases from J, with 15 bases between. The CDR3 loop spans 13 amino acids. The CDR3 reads CASSGAGTNEQFF. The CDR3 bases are TGTGCCAGCTCGGGGGCGGGGACGAATGAGCAGTTCTTC.

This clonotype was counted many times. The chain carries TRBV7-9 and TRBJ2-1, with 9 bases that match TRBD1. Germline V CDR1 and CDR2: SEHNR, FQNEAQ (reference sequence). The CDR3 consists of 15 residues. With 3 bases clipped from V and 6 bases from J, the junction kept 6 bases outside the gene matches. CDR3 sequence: CASSFRQGGPNEQFF. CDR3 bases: TGTGCCAGCAGCTTTCGACAGGGGGGGCCCAATGAGCAGTTCTTC. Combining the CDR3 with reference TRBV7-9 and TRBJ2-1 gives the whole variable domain DTGVSQNPRHKITKRGQNVTFRCDPISEHNRLYWYRQTLGQGPEFLTYFQNEAQLEKSRLLSDRFSAERPKGSFSTLEIQRTEQGDSAMYLCASSFRQGGPNEQFFGPGTRLTVL.

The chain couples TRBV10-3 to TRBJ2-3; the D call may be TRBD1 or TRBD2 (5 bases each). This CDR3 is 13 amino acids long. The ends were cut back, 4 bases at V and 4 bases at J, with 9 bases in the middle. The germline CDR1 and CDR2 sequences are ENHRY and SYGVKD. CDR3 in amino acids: CAISGRGADTQYF. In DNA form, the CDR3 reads TGTGCCATCAGTGGAAGAGGGGCAGATACGCAGTATTTT.

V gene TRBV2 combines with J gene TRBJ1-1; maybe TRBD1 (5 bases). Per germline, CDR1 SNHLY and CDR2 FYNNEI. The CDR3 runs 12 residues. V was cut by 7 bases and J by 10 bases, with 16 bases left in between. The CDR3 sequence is CASKRQGLGAFF. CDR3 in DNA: TGTGCCAGCAAGCGGCAGGGCTTGGGAGCTTTCTTT. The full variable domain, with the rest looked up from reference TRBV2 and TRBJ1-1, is EPEVTQTPSHQVTQMGQEVILRCVPISNHLYFYWYRQILGQKVEFLVSFYNNEISEKSEIFDDQFSVERPDGSNFTLKIRSTKLEDSAMYFCASKRQGLGAFFGQGTRLTVV.

This chain's CDR3 is CAISAGSGGPLHF. CDR3 sequence (DNA): TGTGCCATCAGTGCTGGGTCCGGCGGCCCCCTCCACTTT. The J gene is TRBJ1-6, the V gene TRBV10-3; D is unresolved. V lost 4 bases to trimming and J lost 13 bases, with 14 bases between them. Germline V gives CDR1 ENHRY, CDR2 SYGVKD. This CDR3 is 13 amino acids long.

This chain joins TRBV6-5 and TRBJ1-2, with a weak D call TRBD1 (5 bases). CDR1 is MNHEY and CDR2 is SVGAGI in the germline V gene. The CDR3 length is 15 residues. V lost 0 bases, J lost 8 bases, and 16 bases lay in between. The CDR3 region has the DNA TGTGCCAGCAGTTACTCGCACGGGGGGGGAAAAGGCTACACCTTC. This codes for CASSYSHGGGKGYTF.

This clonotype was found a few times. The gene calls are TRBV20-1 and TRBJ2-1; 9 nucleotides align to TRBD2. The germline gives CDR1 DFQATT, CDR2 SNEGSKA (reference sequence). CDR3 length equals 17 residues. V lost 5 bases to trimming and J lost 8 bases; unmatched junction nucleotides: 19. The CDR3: CSAFPVNSGSFKDEQFF. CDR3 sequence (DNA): TGCAGTGCTTTTCCAGTTAATAGCGGGAGTTTTAAGGATGAGCAGTTCTTC.

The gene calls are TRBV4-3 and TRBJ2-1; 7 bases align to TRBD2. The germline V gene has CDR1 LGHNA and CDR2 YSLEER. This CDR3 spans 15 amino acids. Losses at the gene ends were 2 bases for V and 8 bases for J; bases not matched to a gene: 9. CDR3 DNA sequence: TGCGCCAGCAGCCAACTCGCGGGAGCTTCGGATGAGCAGTTCTTC. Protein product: CASSQLAGASDEQFF.

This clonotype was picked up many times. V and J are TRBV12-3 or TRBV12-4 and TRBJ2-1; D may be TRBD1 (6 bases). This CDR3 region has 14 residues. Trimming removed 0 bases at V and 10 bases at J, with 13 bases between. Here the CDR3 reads CASSLARWGREQFF. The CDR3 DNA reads TGTGCCAGCAGTTTAGCGCGCTGGGGGCGGGAGCAGTTCTTC.